Following are 21 T cell receptor beta chains from one sample sequenced in a study of tumor and adjacent non-tumor tissue in lung cancer. The template was RNA from unsorted bulk tissue. Three rounds of nested PCR, following a modified ARM-PCR protocol, produced the TCRbeta library. TCRdb used MiXCR to reprocess the multiplex PCR reads, holding one entry per CDR3 protein. Of about 93,000 distinct CDR3 sequences listed, about 66% are singletons. Sequencing was performed on lung tumor tissue. These receptor sequences come from a man aged 60 to 69 with non-small cell lung cancer.

With respect to this clonotype: The junction departs from the called germline gene at one end, perhaps through a read error. This chain uses TRBV11-2 with TRBJ2-1; a weak D match, TRBD2 (6 bases). The germline gives CDR1 SGHAT, CDR2 FQNNGV. The CDR3 consists of 15 residues. The CDR3, as DNA: TGTGCCAGCAGCCCGCACCGGGGGACGAGGGATAAGCAATTCTTC. It translates to CASSPHRGTRDKQFF.

This clonotype was recorded a few times. A much larger clone differs by one base, so this may be a read error. V is TRBV20-1 and J is TRBJ2-7; 9 bases are shared with TRBD2. Germline V CDR1 and CDR2: DFQATT, SNEGSKA (reference sequence). The CDR3 contains 16 residues. CDR3 in DNA: TGCAGTGCTAGAGATTCGGGACTAGCATCGCCCTACGAGCAGTGCTTC. Translating gives CSARDSGLASPYEQCF.

This clonotype was counted many times. The gene calls are TRBV29-1 and TRBJ2-3, with D possibly being TRBD2 (5 bases). Trimming shortened V by 0 bases and J by 4 bases, and 14 bases separated the two germline ends. Germline V gene lookup returns CDR1 SQVTM and CDR2 ANQGSEA. This CDR3 is 15 amino acids long. The CDR3 DNA reads TGCAGCGTTGAAGAGAGGGTGGACTCACCAGATACGCAGTATTTT. Amino acids: CSVEERVDSPDTQYF.

The count of this clonotype is one. This chain joins TRBV20-1 and TRBJ2-3; D is ambiguous. The CDR3 consists of 12 residues. Trimming stripped 8 bases from V and 4 bases from J, with 13 bases between. Germline CDR1 is DFQATT and CDR2 is SNEGSKA (reference sequence). Here the CDR3 reads CSSPSRADTQYF. In nucleotides, the CDR3 is TGCAGTTCTCCAAGTAGGGCAGATACGCAGTATTTT.

The chain joins TRBV11-1 to TRBJ1-1; 7 bases fit TRBD1. Germline assignment: CDR1 SGHAT and CDR2 FQDESV (reference sequence). This CDR3 spans 11 amino acids. The CDR3 DNA is TGTGTCAGTAGCACTAGGGGGCTTGCTTTCTTT. It translates to CVSSTRGLAFF.

A remark on this clonotype: The junction differs from germline at one of its ends, possibly a read error. This chain connects TRBV5-6 to TRBJ2-5, with 7 bases aligning to TRBD1. The V gene's germline CDR1 is SGHDT and CDR2 YYEEEE. There are 14 residues in the CDR3. In DNA, the CDR3 is TGCGTCAGCAGGCCGGGACAGAGGGCAGAGACCCAGTACTTC. Translated, it gives CVSRPGQRAETQYF.

This clonotype occurred a few times. This chain links TRBV18 with TRBJ2-1; D may be TRBD2 (5 bases). Germline lookup yields CDR1 KGHSH and CDR2 LQKENI. V was cut by 5 bases and J by 9 bases, with 5 bases left in between. The length of the CDR3 is 10 residues. CDR3 protein: CASSGGEQFF. In DNA, the CDR3 is TGTGCCAGCTCAGGAGGTGAGCAGTTCTTC.

Details on this clonotype: The germline gene is not matched at one end of the junction; a read error may be the cause. This chain uses TRBV11-2 with TRBJ2-2; 8 positions match TRBD2. The CDR3 loop spans 15 amino acids. Looked up from germline, CDR1 is SGHAT and CDR2 is FQNNGV. The CDR3: CASGLEQRGLVELFF. The CDR3 DNA reads TGTGCCAGCGGCCTGGAACAGCGGGGGTTGGTGGAGCTGTTTTTC.

Comment on this clonotype: An end of the junction differs from the germline gene, which may be a read error. The gene calls are TRBV5-4 and TRBJ2-7; D is uncertain. Germline loops: CDR1 SGHNT, CDR2 YYREEE (reference sequence). The CDR3 totals 15 residues. The DNA for the CDR3 is TGTGCCAGCAGCTTGGCACGGAAGGGCCCCTACGAGCAGTACTTT. Amino acids: CASSLARKGPYEQYF.

About this clonotype itself: A read error may explain this, as a much larger clone is one base away. The genes are TRBV20-1 and TRBJ1-5; D may be TRBD1 (5 bases). The germline V gene has CDR1 DFQATT and CDR2 SNEGSKA (reference sequence). The CDR3 totals 12 residues. The CDR3 DNA reads as TGCAGTGCTAGGGGGGTCAATCGGCCCCAGCATTTT. Its protein is CSARGVNRPQHF.

A note on this clonotype: A read error may produce the germline difference seen at one junction end. The chain combines TRBV4-3 with TRBJ1-6; D not certain. CDR3 length equals 13 residues. Germline CDR1 LGHNA, CDR2 YSLEER. The CDR3 DNA sequence: TGCGCCATCAGCGAATCTGGTAGCTCACCCCTCCACTTT. It is translated as CAISESGSSPLHF.

V usage is TRBV7-2 and J usage is TRBJ1-1, with D perhaps matching TRBD1 (5 bases). The germline V gene encodes CDR1 SGHTA and CDR2 FQGNSA. This CDR3 contains 17 residues. The germline V and J ends were trimmed by 5 bases and 0 bases, with 19 bases remaining between them. The DNA of the CDR3 is TGTGCCAGCAGCAAGGGTGGTACAGGACCCTTGAACACTGAAGCTTTCTTT. This gives the protein CASSKGGTGPLNTEAFF.

The rearrangement joins TRBV29-1 to TRBJ2-3; possible D gene TRBD2, 5 bases. The V gene lost 6 bases and the J gene lost 11 bases, with 18 bases spanning the gap. The CDR3 is 12 residues long. The germline V gene has CDR1 SQVTM and CDR2 ANQGSEA. The CDR3 DNA is TGCAGCGTAGGCGAGGGAACAGATGTGCAGTATTTT. Protein: CSVGEGTDVQYF.

This rearrangement joins TRBV11-1 to TRBJ2-1; 10 bases align to TRBD2. J gave up 5 bases and V 3 bases, and 4 bases lay outside the gene matches. The CDR3 totals 15 residues. The germline gives CDR1 SGHAT, CDR2 FQDESV (reference sequence). The CDR3 is CASSFLAGADNEQFF. The CDR3, as DNA: TGTGCCAGCAGCTTTCTAGCGGGAGCAGACAATGAGCAGTTCTTC.

The V and J genes are TRBV5-6 and TRBJ2-5; 7 nucleotides line up with TRBD1. Germline assignment: CDR1 SGHDT and CDR2 YYEEEE. The CDR3 sequence is 15 residues long. Germline trimming cut 3 bases from V and 5 bases from J; bases unmatched to any gene: 10. The CDR3 region has the DNA TGTGCCAGCAGCTCACTGGTAGGGGGCGTGGAGACCCAGTACTTC. Translating it yields CASSSLVGGVETQYF.

With respect to this clonotype: This may be a read error: a much more frequent sequence differs by one nucleotide. The chain couples TRBV2 to TRBJ2-5; no firm D call. V was shortened by 4 bases and J by 2 bases, with 8 bases between the two germline ends. Germline V gene lookup returns CDR1 SNHLY and CDR2 FYNNEI. The CDR3 covers 13 residues. Written as DNA, the CDR3 is TGTGCCAGCAGTGTCCATGCGCAAGAGACCCAGTACTTC. Translated, it gives CASSVHAQETQYF.

On this clonotype: One end of the junction is discordant with germline, which a read error may explain. The V gene is TRBV7-8, the J gene TRBJ2-7; possibly TRBD2 for D (5 bases). Germline V gene data show CDR1 as SGHVS and CDR2 as FQNEAQ. CDR3 size: 14 residues. In nucleotides, the CDR3 is TGTACCAGCAGTCGGGTAACGGGATACTACGAGCAGTACTTC. This codes for CTSSRVTGYYEQYF.

As for this clonotype: Here the CDR3 omits its conserved ending phenylalanine or tryptophan, so a read error is the likely source. The limits of the CDR3 on the DNA are not certain, so only TCRdb's listed CDR3 is given. This chain links TRBV10-3 with TRBJ2-2; TRBD1 is the table's D call and was not checked against the DNA. The CDR3 is 16 amino acids long, termini counted. CDR1 is ENHRY, CDR2 SYGVKD, per germline. The CDR3: CAISRVTGLNTGELLS.

This chain links TRBV6-1 with TRBJ2-6; D is unclear. The CDR3 length is 16 residues. Trimming took off 6 bases at V and 6 bases at J, with 18 bases between the two ends. The germline gives CDR1 MNHNS, CDR2 SASEGT. CDR3 DNA: TGTGCCAGCAGCCGACTGGGGATCTCCGTGGCCAACGTCCTGACTTTC. This encodes CASSRLGISVANVLTF.

This chain joins TRBV4-1 and TRBJ2-3; D is unresolved. The CDR3 covers 14 residues. CDR1 is MGHRA, CDR2 YSYEKL, per germline. The CDR3 nucleotides are TGCGATAGCAGCCAAGGTGTCGTCGGAGATACGCAGTATTTT. This encodes CDSSQGVVGDTQYF.

About this clonotype itself: As the CDR3 is not closed by the conserved phenylalanine or tryptophan, this likely results from a read error. The chain links TRBV19 to TRBJ2-2, with D possibly called TRBD1 or TRBD2 (5 bases each). The ends were cut back, 6 bases at V and 2 bases at J, with 10 bases in the middle. The CDR3 spans 14 residues. CDR1 and CDR2 (germline): LNHDA, SQIVND (reference sequence). The CDR3 DNA reads as TGTGCCAGTAGACCCGGGACCAACACCGGGGAGCTGTTTTAT. This sequence encodes CASRPGTNTGELFY.